The 26 T cell receptor beta chains below were found in one sample sequenced in a study of a mutant IDH1 vaccine in newly diagnosed glioma. Documented time point: week 35, safety follow-up. In the vaccine, a single dose held 300 ug of the mutant IDH1 20-mer peptide, along with topical imiquimod. Their recognized antigens are unknown. Profiled with immunoSEQ multiplex PCR; TCRdb holds only in-frame clones, not every one. The repertoire has about 29,000 clones, about three quarters of them found once; the top ten carry just over 7.5%. Sequenced here: PBMCs, sampled from a glioma patient whose treatment included an IDH1 peptide vaccine. All receptors derive from a man aged 45-65 years with glioma.

The chain recombines TRBV30 with TRBJ1-6; D call uncertain. The CDR3 consists of 14 residues. Per the germline V gene, CDR1 is GTSNPN and CDR2 is SVGIG (reference sequence). V lost 3 bases and J lost 5, with 11 bases in between. The CDR3 is CAWRGTANNSPLHF. CDR3 nucleotide sequence: TGTGCCTGGAGGGGCACAGCCAATAATTCACCCCTCCACTTT.

V gene TRBV27 combines with J gene TRBJ2-7; maybe TRBD1 (6 bases). CDR1 and CDR2 (germline): MNHEY, SMNVEV (reference sequence). The CDR3 spans 13 residues. The V end was cut by 8 bases, the J end by 3 bases, with 14 bases between. CDR3: CASGGFTGYEQYF. CDR3 in DNA: TGTGCCAGCGGGGGCTTCACGGGCTACGAGCAGTACTTC.

V gene TRBV30 combines with J gene TRBJ2-3, with no clear D. This CDR3 spans 13 amino acids. The ends were cut back, 1 base at V and 4 bases at J, with 9 bases in the middle. The germline CDR1 and CDR2 sequences are GTSNPN and SVGIG (reference sequence). Written as DNA, the CDR3 is TGTGCCTGGAGTGAACTCGCCCCAGATACGCAGTATTTT. Residues: CAWSELAPDTQYF.

The chain is built from TRBV10-3 and TRBJ2-3; no firm D call. The CDR3 sequence is 15 residues long. V was cut by 0 bases and J by 2 bases, with 9 bases left in between. In germline, CDR1 is ENHRY, CDR2 SYGVKD. CDR3 amino acids: CAISESGSFTDTQYF. The CDR3 region has the DNA TGTGCCATCAGTGAGTCCGGGTCTTTCACAGATACGCAGTATTTT.

This rearrangement joins TRBV9 to TRBJ1-4, with D tentatively TRBD1 (5 bases). Deletions cut 4 bases from V and 8 bases from J, with 18 bases between. Germline loops: CDR1 SGDLS, CDR2 YYNGEE. The CDR3 is made up of 15 amino acids. This CDR3 reads CASSSSGTRGEKLFF. As DNA, the CDR3 is TGTGCCAGCAGCTCCTCCGGGACTAGAGGGGAAAAACTGTTTTTT.

This chain links TRBV5-5 with TRBJ1-4, with TRBD1 matching over 7 bases. CDR1 is SGHKS, CDR2 YYEKEE, per germline (reference sequence). The CDR3 contains 16 residues. V shed 0 bases and J 8 bases; nucleotides not matched to a gene: 10. This chain's CDR3 is CASSLGQGRMNEKLFF. CDR3 sequence (DNA): TGTGCCAGCAGCTTGGGACAGGGTAGGATGAACGAAAAACTGTTTTTT.

This chain links TRBV5-5 with TRBJ1-4; 8 bases line up with TRBD1. CDR1 is SGHKS and CDR2 is YYEKEE in the germline V gene (reference sequence). Trimming cost V 2 bases and J 3 bases; bases outside gene matches: 0. The CDR3 has 14 residues. The CDR3 DNA sequence: TGTGCCAGCAGCTTACAGGGGGCTAATGAAAAACTGTTTTTT. It encodes CASSLQGANEKLFF.

The V and J genes are TRBV18 and TRBJ1-5; D uncertain. Germline V lookup: CDR1 KGHSH, CDR2 LQKENI. The CDR3 covers 13 residues. V shed 4 bases and J shed 4 bases, with 8 bases lying between them. CDR3 nucleotide sequence: TGTGCCAGCTCACTCCGGGGAAATCAGCCCCAGCATTTT. Translation: CASSLRGNQPQHF.

The V and J genes are TRBV6-1 and TRBJ2-5; TRBD2 is a possible D gene (5 bases). V shed 11 bases and J shed 0 bases, with 13 bases lying between them. The CDR3 has 13 residues. Per germline, CDR1 MNHNS and CDR2 SASEGT. DNA of the CDR3: TGTGCCGGGTCCGGGATGTACCAAGAGACCCAGTACTTC. Amino acid sequence: CAGSGMYQETQYF.

The CDR3 nucleotides read TGTGCCAGCAGCTTAGTAGCTTTCCAGGGGGGACAAGAGACCCAGTACTTC. Translating gives CASSLVAFQGGQETQYF. This chain joins TRBV7-2 and TRBJ2-5; D is possibly TRBD1 (7 bases). This CDR3 spans 17 amino acids. Between the trimmed V and J ends, which lost 1 base and 2 bases, there was a span of 17 bases. Germline V lookup: CDR1 SGHTA, CDR2 FQGNSA.

The rearrangement uses TRBV11-2 and TRBJ1-1; 8 positions match TRBD1. The CDR3 extends over 14 amino acids. V shed 1 base, J shed 4 bases, and the junction held 2 bases outside the gene matches. Germline V gene lookup returns CDR1 SGHAT and CDR2 FQNNGV. CDR3 protein: CASSLGQGSTEAFF. As DNA, the CDR3 is TGTGCCAGCAGCTTAGGACAGGGGTCCACTGAAGCTTTCTTT.

The rearrangement joins TRBV11-3 to TRBJ1-1; D is uncertain. Looked up from germline, CDR1 is SGHNT and CDR2 is YENEEA. Trimming took 4 bases from V and 2 from J, leaving 8 bases between them. The CDR3 runs to 13 residues. CDR3 residues: CASSSPRNTEAFF. CDR3 nucleotide sequence: TGTGCCAGCAGCTCCCCTCGAAACACTGAAGCTTTCTTT.

This clone was found once. The chain recombines TRBV7-2 with TRBJ1-5; D is undetermined. The germline V gene encodes CDR1 SGHTA and CDR2 FQGNSA. The CDR3 spans 15 residues. V was trimmed by 5 bases and J by 3 bases, leaving 14 bases between them. The CDR3, as DNA: TGTGCCAGCAGCCGTGAGGTGGGTCCCAATCAGCCCCAGCATTTT. Its protein product is CASSREVGPNQPQHF.

In its sample, this clone is medium-sized. V gene TRBV7-9 combines with J gene TRBJ1-4; TRBD1 aligns across 7 bases. Germline CDR1 and CDR2: SEHNR and FQNEAQ (reference sequence). This CDR3 contains 16 residues. V gave up 5 bases and J gave up 7 bases; unmatched junction bases: 13. This CDR3 reads CASSDTAGGGGEKLFF. In DNA form, the CDR3 reads TGTGCCAGCAGCGATACGGCAGGGGGAGGGGGTGAAAAACTGTTTTTT.

The V gene is TRBV5-1, the J gene TRBJ2-7, with D possibly TRBD2 on 6 matching bases. This CDR3 is built from 15 residues. The V end was cut by 0 bases, the J end by 2 bases, with 12 bases between. Germline CDR1 SGHRS, CDR2 YFSETQ. The CDR3 DNA reads as TGCGCCAGCAGCTTGGTAGGACGGGGGACCTACGAGCAGTACTTC. This gives the protein CASSLVGRGTYEQYF.

The rearrangement joins TRBV19 to TRBJ2-1, with TRBD2 matching 10 bases. V lost 6 bases to trimming and J lost 5 bases; unmatched junction nucleotides: 7. The CDR3 is made up of 15 amino acids. CDR1 is LNHDA and CDR2 is SQIVND in the germline V gene (reference sequence). CDR3 sequence: CASSLASGRDNEQFF. CDR3 nucleotide sequence: TGTGCCAGTAGCCTAGCTAGCGGGAGAGACAATGAGCAGTTCTTC.

The chain is built from TRBV7-9 and TRBJ2-7; no clear D. The CDR3 covers 14 residues. The ends were cut back, 5 bases at V and 0 bases at J, with 11 bases in the middle. Looked up from germline, CDR1 is SEHNR and CDR2 is FQNEAQ (reference sequence). The CDR3 here is CASSPSAGSYEQYF. In DNA form, the CDR3 reads TGTGCCAGCAGCCCCTCGGCAGGCTCCTACGAGCAGTACTTC.

The chain uses TRBV4-3 and TRBJ1-1; D is undetermined. V was trimmed by 0 bases and J by 5 bases, leaving 13 bases between them. The CDR3 has 15 amino acids. Per germline, CDR1 LGHNA and CDR2 YSLEER. CDR3 coding DNA: TGCGCCAGCAGCCAAGATGGTCAGGCCCGGACTGAAGCTTTCTTT. This sequence encodes CASSQDGQARTEAFF.

J is TRBJ1-4 and V is TRBV4-2; 7 positions agree with TRBD1. The ends lost 1 base at V and 8 bases at J; junction bases unmatched: 7. The CDR3 covers 15 residues. The germline gives CDR1 LGHNA, CDR2 YNFKEQ. The CDR3 bases are TGTGCCAGCAGCCAAGCCCCAGGGGGAAGGGAAAAACTGTTTTTT. Residues: CASSQAPGGREKLFF.

The genes are TRBV11-1 and TRBJ2-7, with 8 positions matching TRBD2. The CDR3 consists of 14 residues. The germline gives CDR1 SGHAT, CDR2 FQDESV (reference sequence). Unmatched junction bases numbered 10, after V lost 5 bases and J lost 7 bases. The CDR3 sequence is CASSPERGRREQYF. DNA for the CDR3: TGTGCCAGCAGCCCTGAGCGGGGGCGAAGGGAGCAGTACTTC.

The chain joins TRBV15 to TRBJ2-5; 9 bases align to TRBD2. Germline assignment: CDR1 LNHNV and CDR2 YYDKDF (reference sequence). V shed 4 bases and J 6 bases; nucleotides not matched to a gene: 9. This CDR3 comprises 15 residues. CDR3 nucleotide sequence: TGTGCCACCAGCACCCGGGCGGGAGGGCCGCAGACCCAGTACTTC. Translating it yields CATSTRAGGPQTQYF.

J is TRBJ2-7 and V is TRBV19; tentative D call: TRBD1 (6 bases). V was trimmed by 3 bases and J by 4 bases, leaving 19 bases between them. The CDR3 is made up of 16 amino acids. Germline CDR1 reads LNHDA; CDR2 reads SQIVND (reference sequence). This CDR3 is CASSMGDGTFPYEQYF. The CDR3, as DNA: TGTGCCAGTAGTATGGGGGATGGGACATTCCCTTACGAGCAGTACTTC.

The V call is TRBV9, the J call TRBJ2-5, with 9 bases aligning to TRBD2. The germline gives CDR1 SGDLS, CDR2 YYNGEE. Unmatched junction bases numbered 5, after V lost 0 bases and J lost 5 bases. The CDR3 is 15 amino acids. The DNA for the CDR3 is TGTGCCAGCAGCGTAGAGCCAGCGGGAGGTGAGACCCAGTACTTC. Translation: CASSVEPAGGETQYF.

The chain has TRBV10-3 and TRBJ1-3; D remains unclear. V dropped 2 bases and J dropped 4 bases, with 3 bases sitting between them. The CDR3 has 12 residues. The germline V gene has CDR1 ENHRY and CDR2 SYGVKD. The CDR3 DNA follows: TGTGCCATCAGTGAGAGGGGAAACACCATATATTTT. Its translation is CAISERGNTIYF.

This clone showed up just a few times. This chain joins TRBV19 and TRBJ1-2, with 11 bases identical to TRBD1. The germline CDR1 and CDR2 sequences are LNHDA and SQIVND (reference sequence). The V gene end was trimmed by 5 bases and the J gene end by 4 bases; junction bases not matched to a gene: 3. The CDR3 totals 14 residues. This chain's CDR3 is CASSGTGGFYGYTF. Written as DNA, the CDR3 is TGTGCCAGTAGTGGGACAGGGGGTTTCTATGGCTACACCTTC.

The chain employs TRBV6-5 and TRBJ2-1, with TRBD2 matching over 13 bases. The CDR3 has 15 residues. V shed 7 bases and J 3 bases; nucleotides not matched to a gene: 3. Per the germline V gene, CDR1 is MNHEY and CDR2 is SVGAGI. The CDR3 nucleotides read TGTGCCAGCACCAGACTAGCGGGAGGCTACAATGAGCAGTTCTTC. Amino acids: CASTRLAGGYNEQFF.